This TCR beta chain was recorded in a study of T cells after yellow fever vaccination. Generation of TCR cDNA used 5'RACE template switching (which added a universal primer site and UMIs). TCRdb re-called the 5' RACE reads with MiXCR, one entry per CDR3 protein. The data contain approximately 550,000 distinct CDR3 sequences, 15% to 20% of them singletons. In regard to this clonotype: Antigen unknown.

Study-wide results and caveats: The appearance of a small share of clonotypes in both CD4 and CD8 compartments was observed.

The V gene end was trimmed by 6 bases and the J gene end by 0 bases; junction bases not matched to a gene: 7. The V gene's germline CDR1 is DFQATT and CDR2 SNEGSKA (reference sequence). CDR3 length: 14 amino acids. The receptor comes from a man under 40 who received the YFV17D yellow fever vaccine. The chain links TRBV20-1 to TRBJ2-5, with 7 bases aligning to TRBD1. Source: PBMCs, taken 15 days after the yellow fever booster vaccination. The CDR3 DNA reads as TGCAGTGCGCAGACAGGGCAAAACCAAGAGACCCAGTACTTC. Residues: CSAQTGQNQETQYF.